Below are 25 T cell receptor beta chains sequenced from a single sample in a study of Graves' ophthalmopathy and Graves' hyperthyroidism. Amplification from RNA transcripts yielded the TCR beta CDR3 regions. An initial RT-PCR round employing HTBI primers preceded a second-round multiplex PCR. TCRdb re-called the multiplex PCR reads with MiXCR, one entry per CDR3 protein. The table lists hundreds of thousands of distinct CDR3 sequences, roughly 14% of them singletons, with around 9.8% in the top ten. The sequenced sample consisted of blood. The source of these receptors is a woman in her twenties or thirties with Graves' ophthalmopathy.

This clonotype appeared many times. This chain connects TRBV5-1 to TRBJ2-2, with unresolved D. CDR3 size: 12 residues. Germline V gene sequence: CDR1 SGHRS, CDR2 YFSETQ. V lost 7 bases and J 2 bases, leaving 6 bases between the germline ends. CDR3 DNA: TGCGCCAGCCGAGATAACACCGGGGAGCTGTTTTTT. Its translation is CASRDNTGELFF.

The table lists this clonotype with many counts. This chain joins TRBV5-1 and TRBJ2-5, with D possibly called TRBD1 or TRBD2 (5 bases each). Germline assignment: CDR1 SGHRS and CDR2 YFSETQ. The CDR3 has 15 amino acids. V was trimmed by 2 bases and J by 2 bases, leaving 13 bases between them. CDR3 sequence (DNA): TGCGCCAGCAGCTTAAACTCGGGGCGGCAAGAGACCCAGTACTTC. This translates into CASSLNSGRQETQYF. Filled out from reference TRBV5-1 and TRBJ2-5, the complete variable domain reads KAGVTQTPRYLIKTRGQQVTLSCSPISGHRSVSWYQQTPGQGLQFLFEYFSETQRNKGNFPGRFSGRQFSNSRSEMNVSTLELGDSALYLCASSLNSGRQETQYFGPGTRLLVL.

This clonotype was observed many times. The gene calls are TRBV7-8 and TRBJ2-2; 8 nucleotides line up with TRBD2. The ends lost 5 bases at V and 4 bases at J; junction bases unmatched: 9. CDR1 and CDR2 from the germline V gene are SGHVS and FQNEAQ. This CDR3 region has 16 residues. The CDR3 DNA sequence: TGTGCCAGCAGCCCCCGACTAGCGTCGGCCACCGGGGAGCTGTTTTTT. It yields the protein CASSPRLASATGELFF.

This chain joins TRBV5-5 and TRBJ2-7; no clear D gene. V gave up 3 bases and J gave up 0 bases, with 10 bases separating them. The CDR3 contains 14 residues. Per germline, CDR1 SGHKS and CDR2 YYEKEE (reference sequence). CDR3 nucleotides: TGTGCCAGCAGCTGGGGTACAGTCTCCTACGAGCAGTACTTC. It codes for CASSWGTVSYEQYF.

This clonotype has at least ten counts. V is TRBV7-9 and J is TRBJ1-2; TRBD1 might be the D (6 bases). Germline V gene sequence: CDR1 SEHNR, CDR2 FQNEAQ (reference sequence). V was trimmed by 4 bases and J by 3 bases, leaving 12 bases between them. This CDR3 region has 14 residues. The CDR3 region is CASSSNQGYYGYTF. CDR3 DNA sequence: TGTGCCAGCAGCTCAAACCAGGGGTACTATGGCTACACCTTC.

This clonotype appeared a few times. J is TRBJ2-7 and V is TRBV30; D remains unclear. From germline, CDR1 is GTSNPN and CDR2 SVGIG (reference sequence). This CDR3 spans 13 amino acids. V was shortened by 5 bases and J by 6 bases, with 17 bases between the two germline ends. Here the CDR3 DNA reads TGTGCCTGGCAGCGCCAGGTCCGCGGCGAGCAGTACTTC. Its protein product is CAWQRQVRGEQYF. Looking up the rest from reference TRBV30 and TRBJ2-7 gives the full variable domain: SQTIHQWPATLVQPVGSPLSLECTVEGTSNPNLYWYRQAAGRGLQLLFYSVGIGQISSEVPQNLSASRPQDRQFILSSKKLLLSDSGFYLCAWQRQVRGEQYFGPGTRLTVT.

Ten or more counts support this clonotype. V is TRBV12-3 or TRBV12-4 and J is TRBJ1-2; a weak D match, TRBD1 (6 bases). V was shortened by 4 bases and J by 7 bases, with 16 bases between the two germline ends. The CDR3 covers 14 residues. The CDR3 coding sequence is TGTGCCAGCAGTTCCGCAGGGGTTGGAGGTGGCTACACCTTC. Amino acids: CASSSAGVGGGYTF.

The sample holds many counts of this clonotype. This chain connects TRBV28 to TRBJ1-1; D not resolved. The germline V gene has CDR1 MDHEN and CDR2 SYDVKM. The CDR3 length is 17 residues. Trimming cost V 1 base and J 4 bases, with 19 bases left between them. CDR3 protein: CASSLLEEEVGPTEAFF. The CDR3 coding sequence is TGTGCCAGCAGTTTATTAGAAGAGGAGGTCGGTCCCACTGAAGCTTTCTTT.

This clonotype came up many times. The rearrangement uses TRBV7-8 and TRBJ1-3; D not certain. The CDR3 is made up of 14 amino acids. Germline loops: CDR1 SGHVS, CDR2 FQNEAQ. Trimming took 2 bases from V and 2 from J, leaving 7 bases between them. DNA for the CDR3: TGTGCCAGCAGCTTAATGGAGACTGGAAACACCATATATTTT. Amino acid sequence: CASSLMETGNTIYF.

The table lists this clonotype with many counts. The chain links TRBV28 to TRBJ1-1, with 7 bases lining up with TRBD1. Germline V gives CDR1 MDHEN, CDR2 SYDVKM. This CDR3 contains 15 residues. The V and J ends lost 2 bases and 6 bases, in that order; junction bases with no gene match: 9. DNA for the CDR3: TGTGCCAGCAGTTTACCCACAGGGGAGGCGGCTGAAGCTTTCTTT. This encodes CASSLPTGEAAEAFF.

The table lists this clonotype with many counts. The chain has TRBV27 and TRBJ1-2; 8 bases agree with TRBD1. Per germline, CDR1 MNHEY and CDR2 SMNVEV (reference sequence). The CDR3 contains 13 residues. After removal of 6 bases from V and 3 bases from J, the junction contained 3 bases not matched to a gene. The CDR3 bases are TGTGCCAGCAGCCTGGACAGGGACTATGGCTACACCTTC. Protein product: CASSLDRDYGYTF.

This clonotype was seen ten or more times. This rearrangement joins TRBV24-1 to TRBJ1-2; D might be TRBD1 (5 bases). Trimming cost V 7 bases and J 0 bases, with 8 bases left between them. The CDR3 is 13 amino acids. In germline, CDR1 is KGHDR, CDR2 SFDVKD. The CDR3 DNA reads as TGTGCCACCAGGGACACTACTAACTATGGCTACACCTTC. This sequence encodes CATRDTTNYGYTF.

Only a few counts were recorded for this clonotype. V and J are TRBV7-6 and TRBJ1-1; 9 nucleotides match TRBD1. V lost 5 bases and J lost 6; bases outside the gene matches: 7. CDR3 length equals 14 residues. Germline loops: CDR1 SGHVS, CDR2 FNYEAQ. CDR3 region: CASSPGGDRAEAFF. CDR3 DNA: TGTGCCAGCAGCCCGGGCGGGGACAGGGCTGAAGCTTTCTTT. Variable domain in full (rest from reference TRBV7-6 and TRBJ1-1): GAGVSQSPRYKVTKRGQDVALRCDPISGHVSLYWYRQALGQGPEFLTYFNYEAQQDKSGLPNDRFSAERPEGSISTLTIQRTEQRDSAMYRCASSPGGDRAEAFFGQGTRLTVV.

This clonotype was observed at least ten times. This chain joins TRBV7-3 and TRBJ2-2; D remains ambiguous. V was cut by 5 bases and J by 4 bases, with 11 bases left in between. The CDR3 sequence is 14 residues long. Germline V gene data show CDR1 as SGHTA and CDR2 as FQGTGA. CDR3 residues: CASSQIPGTGELFF. CDR3 DNA sequence: TGTGCCAGCAGCCAAATCCCAGGCACCGGGGAGCTGTTTTTT.

At least ten counts were recorded for this clonotype. The chain combines TRBV4-2 with TRBJ2-5, with D perhaps matching TRBD2 (5 bases). The germline V gene has CDR1 LGHNA and CDR2 YNFKEQ. The CDR3 is 17 residues long. Trimming cost V 0 bases and J 3 bases, with 17 bases left between them. The CDR3 reads CASSQDVRGSREETQYF. CDR3 nucleotide sequence: TGTGCCAGCAGCCAAGATGTGAGAGGGAGCCGGGAAGAGACCCAGTACTTC.

This clonotype was counted at least ten times. CDR3 region: CATSRGQAGNTIYF. Written as DNA, the CDR3 is TGTGCCACCAGCAGAGGACAGGCTGGAAACACCATATATTTT. This sequence joins TRBV15 and TRBJ1-3; D possibly corresponds to TRBD1 (6 bases). CDR1 is LNHNV, CDR2 YYDKDF, per germline (reference sequence). Trimming removed 1 base at V and 2 bases at J, with 6 bases between. The CDR3 contains 14 residues.

This clonotype was picked up many times. This chain joins TRBV20-1 and TRBJ1-1, with D possibly matching TRBD1 (5 bases). The CDR3 totals 14 residues. The V gene's germline CDR1 is DFQATT and CDR2 SNEGSKA (reference sequence). Trimming took off 1 base at V and 1 base at J, with 10 bases between the two ends. CDR3 loop: CSARGGTANTEAFF. CDR3 bases: TGCAGTGCTAGAGGGGGGACCGCGAACACTGAAGCTTTCTTT.

This clonotype occurred many times. The chain is built from TRBV27 and TRBJ1-2, with D tentatively TRBD1 (5 bases). Germline V lookup: CDR1 MNHEY, CDR2 SMNVEV (reference sequence). This CDR3 spans 14 amino acids. The V gene lost 0 bases and the J gene lost 2 bases, with 7 bases spanning the gap. This chain's CDR3 is CASSLSSGNYGYTF. CDR3 nucleotides: TGTGCCAGCAGTTTATCATCAGGGAACTATGGCTACACCTTC.

This clonotype has a handful of counts. V gene TRBV14 combines with J gene TRBJ2-5; 9 positions agree with TRBD1. The CDR3 totals 16 residues. Germline trimming cut 4 bases from V and 4 bases from J; bases unmatched to any gene: 10. CDR1 is SGHDN and CDR2 is FVKESK in the germline V gene. The CDR3 loop is CASSRAGTGSGETQYF. In nucleotides, the CDR3 is TGTGCCAGCAGCCGGGCCGGGACAGGGAGCGGAGAGACCCAGTACTTC. The whole variable domain, filled in from reference TRBV14 and TRBJ2-5, reads EAGVTQFPSHSVIEKGQTVTLRCDPISGHDNLYWYRRVMGKEIKFLLHFVKESKQDESGMPNNRFLAERTGGTYSTLKVQPAELEDSGVYFCASSRAGTGSGETQYFGPGTRLLVL.

In its sample, this clonotype was seen many times. This rearrangement joins TRBV6-1 to TRBJ1-2; D ambiguous. The CDR3 is made up of 12 amino acids. The V end was cut by 7 bases, the J end by 5 bases, with 11 bases between. The germline CDR1 and CDR2 sequences are MNHNS and SASEGT. In DNA, the CDR3 is TGTGCCAGCAAAGGCGCTGGGTATGGCTACACCTTC. Protein: CASKGAGYGYTF.

This clonotype has ten or more counts. The chain uses TRBV6-5 and TRBJ1-2; D unclear. Germline CDR1 MNHEY, CDR2 SVGAGI. The CDR3 covers 14 residues. The V and J ends lost 6 bases and 8 bases respectively, with 19 bases between them. The CDR3 bases are TGTGCCAGCAGCTCACGACCGGGTAGTTGGGGCTACACCTTC. It is translated as CASSSRPGSWGYTF.

The sample holds many counts of this clonotype. One junction end does not reproduce the germline sequence, and a read error may be involved. This chain joins TRBV28 and TRBJ1-6, with D perhaps TRBD1 (6 bases). The CDR3 length is 11 residues. Per the germline V gene, CDR1 is MDHEN and CDR2 is SYDVKM. In DNA form, the CDR3 reads TGTGCCAGCAGATCCGCAACAGGGATGGTTTTT. Protein product: CASRSATGMVF.

This clonotype was seen at least ten times. The V and J genes are TRBV11-3 and TRBJ1-1; D possibly corresponds to TRBD1 (5 bases). Germline lookup yields CDR1 SGHNT and CDR2 YENEEA. Trimming shortened V by 5 bases and J by 7 bases, and 20 bases separated the two germline ends. This CDR3 contains 15 residues. CDR3 coding DNA: TGTGCCAGCAGCCCCCGACGGCCACTAGGGGTTGAAGCTTTCTTT. Residues: CASSPRRPLGVEAFF.

This clonotype was found many times. V and J are TRBV5-1 and TRBJ2-7; TRBD1 agrees at 7 bases. The V gene's germline CDR1 is SGHRS and CDR2 YFSETQ. The junction had 15 bases not matched to a gene; V was cut back by 4 bases and J by 5 bases. The CDR3 sequence is 16 residues long. The CDR3 DNA reads TGCGCCAGCAGCAAAAAAGCCGGGACAGTAATTAACGAGCAGTACTTC. This sequence encodes CASSKKAGTVINEQYF.

The V call is TRBV15, the J call TRBJ2-5; 11 bases line up with TRBD2. The germline V gene has CDR1 LNHNV and CDR2 YYDKDF (reference sequence). This CDR3 spans 17 amino acids. The ends lost 9 bases at V and 5 bases at J; junction bases unmatched: 17. CDR3 DNA sequence: TGTGCCACTGCGTCTCGACTAGCGGGGTGGGGAGAGGAGACCCAGTACTTC. It codes for CATASRLAGWGEETQYF.